This T cell receptor (beta chain) originates from a study of cytomegalovirus exposure and HLA in healthy donors. Study-wide results and caveats: Cytomegalovirus-associated TCR beta chains were listed, numbering under 200.

After removal of 5 bases from V and 6 bases from J, the junction contained 14 bases not matched to a gene. The CDR3 contains 18 residues. The germline V gene has CDR1 SGHNT and CDR2 YENEEA. Using immunoSEQ multiplex PCR, the repertoire was profiled, and TCRdb retains in-frame clones only, with some absent. The data contain about 38,000 clones, just under 95% of them singletons. This clone was observed once. The antigen remains undetermined. Donors were drawn from the approximately 110-subject validation cohort, separate from the approximately 670-subject first cohort. V is TRBV11-3 and J is TRBJ2-3, with TRBD2 identical over 13 bases. The TCR sequence derives from a man between 18 and 29 years old in good health and CMV-seronegative. The source material was PBMCs. The CDR3 nucleotides are TGTGCCAGCAGCACCCCCCCGGGACTAGCGGGGAGTGAGGATACGCAGTATTTT. As protein: CASSTPPGLAGSEDTQYF. The variable domain in full, completed from reference TRBV11-3 and TRBJ2-3, reads EAGVVQSPRYKIIEKKQPVAFWCNPISGHNTLYWYLQNLGQGPELLIRYENEEAVDDSQLPKDRFSAERLKGVDSTLKIQPAELGDSAVYLCASSTPPGLAGSEDTQYFGPGTRLTVL.